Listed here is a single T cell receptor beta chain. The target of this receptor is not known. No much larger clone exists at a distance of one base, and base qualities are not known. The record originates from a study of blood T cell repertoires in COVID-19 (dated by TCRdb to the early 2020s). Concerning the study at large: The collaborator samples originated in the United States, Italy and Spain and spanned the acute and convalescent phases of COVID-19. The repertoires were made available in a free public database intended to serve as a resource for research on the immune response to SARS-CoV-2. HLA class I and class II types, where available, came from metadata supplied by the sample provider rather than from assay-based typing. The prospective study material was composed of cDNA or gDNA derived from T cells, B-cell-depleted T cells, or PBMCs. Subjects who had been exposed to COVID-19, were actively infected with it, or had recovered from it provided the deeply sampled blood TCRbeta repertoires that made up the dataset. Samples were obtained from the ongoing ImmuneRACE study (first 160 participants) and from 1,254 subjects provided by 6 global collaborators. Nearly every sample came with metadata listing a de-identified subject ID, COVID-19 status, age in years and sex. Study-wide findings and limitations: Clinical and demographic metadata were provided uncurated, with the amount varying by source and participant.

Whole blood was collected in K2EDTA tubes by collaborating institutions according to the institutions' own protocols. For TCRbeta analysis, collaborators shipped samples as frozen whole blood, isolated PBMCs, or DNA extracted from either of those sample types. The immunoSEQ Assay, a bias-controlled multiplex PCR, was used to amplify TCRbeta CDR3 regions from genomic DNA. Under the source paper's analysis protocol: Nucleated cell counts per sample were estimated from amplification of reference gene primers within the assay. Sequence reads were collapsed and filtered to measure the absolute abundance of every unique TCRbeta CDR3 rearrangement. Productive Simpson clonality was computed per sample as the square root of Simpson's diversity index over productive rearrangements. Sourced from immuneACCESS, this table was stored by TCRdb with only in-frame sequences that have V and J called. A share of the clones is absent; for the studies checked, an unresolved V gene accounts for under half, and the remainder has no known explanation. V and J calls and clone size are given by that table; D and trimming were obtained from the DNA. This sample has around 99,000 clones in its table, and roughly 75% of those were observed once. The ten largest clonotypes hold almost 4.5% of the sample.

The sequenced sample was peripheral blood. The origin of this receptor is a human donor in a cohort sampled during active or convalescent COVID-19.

DNA sequence: TGCGCCAGCAGCTTGGTTGGGCAGGGGATAGCTGAAGCTTTCTTT. The encoded protein is CASSLVGQGIAEAFF. The rearranged chain carries TRBV5-1 and TRBJ1-1, and possibly TRBD1, on 6 matching bases. V is cut by 0 bases and J by 6 bases, and the space between the germline ends is 15 bases. Its CDR3 holds 15 amino acids, cysteine through phenylalanine. Just CDR3 DNA is preserved here, 45 bases in frame from base 1. Based on the germline V gene, the CDR1 and CDR2 sequences are SGHRS and YFSETQ.